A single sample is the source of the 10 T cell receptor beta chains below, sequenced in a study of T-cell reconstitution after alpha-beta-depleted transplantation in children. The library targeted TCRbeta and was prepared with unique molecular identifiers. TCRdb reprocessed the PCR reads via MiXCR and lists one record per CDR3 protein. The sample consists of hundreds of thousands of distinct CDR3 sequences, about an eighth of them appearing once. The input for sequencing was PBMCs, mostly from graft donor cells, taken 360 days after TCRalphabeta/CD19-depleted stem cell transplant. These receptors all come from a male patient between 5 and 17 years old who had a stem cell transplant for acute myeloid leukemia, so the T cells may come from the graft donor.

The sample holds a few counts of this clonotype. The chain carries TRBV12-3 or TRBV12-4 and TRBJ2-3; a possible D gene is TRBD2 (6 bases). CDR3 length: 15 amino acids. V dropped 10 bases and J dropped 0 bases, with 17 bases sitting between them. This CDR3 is CATEWPRGSTDTQYF. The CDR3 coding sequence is TGTGCCACCGAATGGCCCCGGGGGAGCACAGATACGCAGTATTTT.

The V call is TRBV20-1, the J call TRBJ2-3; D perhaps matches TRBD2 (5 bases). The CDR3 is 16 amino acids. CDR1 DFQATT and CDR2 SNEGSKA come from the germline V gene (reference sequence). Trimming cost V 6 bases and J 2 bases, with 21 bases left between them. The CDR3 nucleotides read TGCAGTGCCGAGAGGCTAGCCCTCGGGGTCACAGATACGCAGTATTTT. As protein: CSAERLALGVTDTQYF.

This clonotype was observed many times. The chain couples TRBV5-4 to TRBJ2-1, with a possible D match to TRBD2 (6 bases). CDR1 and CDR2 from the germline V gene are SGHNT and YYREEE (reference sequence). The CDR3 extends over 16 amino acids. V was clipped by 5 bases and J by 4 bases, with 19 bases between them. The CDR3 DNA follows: TGTGCCAGCAGTCTCCTGAAGAGCGGGCTATACAATGAGCAGTTCTTC. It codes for CASSLLKSGLYNEQFF. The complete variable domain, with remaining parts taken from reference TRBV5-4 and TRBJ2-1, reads ETGVTQSPTHLIKTRGQQVTLRCSSQSGHNTVSWYQQALGQGPQFIFQYYREEENGRGNFPPRFSGLQFPNYSSELNVNALELDDSALYLCASSLLKSGLYNEQFFGPGTRLTVL.

The CDR3 DNA follows: TGTGCCAGCAGCCAAGCTCAATTGGGGCGCGGTAACACAGATACGCAGTATTTT. Encoded protein: CASSQAQLGRGNTDTQYF. The chain joins TRBV14 to TRBJ2-3; D might be TRBD1 (5 bases). Germline CDR1 is SGHDN and CDR2 is FVKESK. The CDR3 is made up of 18 amino acids. The V end was cut by 1 base, the J end by 2 bases, with 19 bases between. The full variable domain, in which reference TRBV14 and TRBJ2-3 provide the parts outside the CDR3, is EAGVTQFPSHSVIEKGQTVTLRCDPISGHDNLYWYRRVMGKEIKFLLHFVKESKQDESGMPNNRFLAERTGGTYSTLKVQPAELEDSGVYFCASSQAQLGRGNTDTQYFGPGTRLTVL.

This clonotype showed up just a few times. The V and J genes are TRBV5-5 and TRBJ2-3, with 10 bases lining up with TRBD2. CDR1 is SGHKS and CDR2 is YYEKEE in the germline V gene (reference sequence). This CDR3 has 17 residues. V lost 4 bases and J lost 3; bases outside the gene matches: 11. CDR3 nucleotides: TGTGCCAGCAGCCCGGGCCCTAGCGGGAGCTGGACAGATACGCAGTATTTT. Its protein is CASSPGPSGSWTDTQYF.

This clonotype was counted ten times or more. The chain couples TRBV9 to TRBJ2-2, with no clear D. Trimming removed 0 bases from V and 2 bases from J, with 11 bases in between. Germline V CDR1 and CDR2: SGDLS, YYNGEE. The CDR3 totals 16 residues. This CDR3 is CASSVDLRTNTGELFF. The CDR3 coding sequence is TGTGCCAGCAGCGTAGACTTGCGTACAAACACCGGGGAGCTGTTTTTT.

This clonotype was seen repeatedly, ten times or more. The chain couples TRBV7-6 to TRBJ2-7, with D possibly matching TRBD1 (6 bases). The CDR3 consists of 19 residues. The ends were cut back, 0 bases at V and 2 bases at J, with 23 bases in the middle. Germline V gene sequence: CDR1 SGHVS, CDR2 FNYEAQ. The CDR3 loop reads CASSLATGLAGRITYEQYF. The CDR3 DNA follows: TGTGCCAGCAGCTTAGCAACAGGGTTGGCTGGACGAATCACCTACGAGCAGTACTTC.

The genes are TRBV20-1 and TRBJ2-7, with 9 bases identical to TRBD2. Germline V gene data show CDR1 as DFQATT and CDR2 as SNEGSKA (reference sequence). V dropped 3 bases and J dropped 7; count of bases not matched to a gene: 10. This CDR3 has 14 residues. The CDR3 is CSARSRLAAWEQYF. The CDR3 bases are TGCAGTGCTAGGTCCCGACTAGCGGCCTGGGAGCAGTACTTC.

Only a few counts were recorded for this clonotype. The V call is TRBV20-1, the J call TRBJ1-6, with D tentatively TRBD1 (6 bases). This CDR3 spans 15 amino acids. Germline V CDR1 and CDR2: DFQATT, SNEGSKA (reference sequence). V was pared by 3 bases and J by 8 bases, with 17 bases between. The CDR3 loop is CSASSGPGGYSPLHF. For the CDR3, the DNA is TGCAGTGCTAGTTCAGGGCCGGGGGGCTATTCACCCCTCCACTTT.

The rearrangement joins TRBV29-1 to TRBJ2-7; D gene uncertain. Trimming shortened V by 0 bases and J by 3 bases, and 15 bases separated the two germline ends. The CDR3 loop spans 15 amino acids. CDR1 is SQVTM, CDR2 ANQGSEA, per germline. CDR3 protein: CSVEETAGGNYEQYF. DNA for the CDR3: TGCAGCGTTGAAGAGACTGCAGGCGGAAACTACGAGCAGTACTTC.